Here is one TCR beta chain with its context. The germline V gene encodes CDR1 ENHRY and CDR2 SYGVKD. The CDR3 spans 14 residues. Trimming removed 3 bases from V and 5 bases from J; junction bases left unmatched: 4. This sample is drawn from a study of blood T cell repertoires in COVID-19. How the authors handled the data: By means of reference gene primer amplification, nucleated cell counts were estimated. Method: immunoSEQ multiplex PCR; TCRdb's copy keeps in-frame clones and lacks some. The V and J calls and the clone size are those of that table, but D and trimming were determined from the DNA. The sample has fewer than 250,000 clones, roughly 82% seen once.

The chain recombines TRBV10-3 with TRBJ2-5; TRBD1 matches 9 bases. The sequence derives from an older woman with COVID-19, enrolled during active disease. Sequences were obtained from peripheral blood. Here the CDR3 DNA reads TGTGCCATCAGTGACGACAGGGGGTCGGAGACCCAGTACTTC. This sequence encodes CAISDDRGSETQYF.